The entry that follows covers one T cell receptor (beta chain) sequence. The antigen is unknown. This entry belongs to a study of CD8+ T cells in alopecia areata. Study details: Dosing spanned 6 to 18 months on tofacitinib, then 6 months off drug.

Study results and caveats: TCR sharing across patients was less clear than in mice, possibly HLA-related.

It was from PBMCs that CD4+ and CD8+ T cells were sorted. Investigators isolated RNA and reverse transcribed it into cDNA to act as the sequencing template. The data were produced by immunoSEQ multiplex PCR, yet TCRdb's version contains in-frame clones alone and is incomplete. The data contain roughly 130,000 clones, about 57% of them seen just once; the ten biggest clones take up under 5%. The TCR sequence derives from a human donor with alopecia areata. This specimen consisted of CD4+ T cells sorted from blood, obtained at week 0.

CDR3 protein: CASSLTLRGVYDTEAFF. The CDR3 bases are TGTGCCAGCAGCTTAACGTTACGGGGGGTCTATGACACTGAAGCTTTCTTT. V is TRBV7-3 and J is TRBJ1-1; a weak D match, TRBD1 (5 bases). There are 17 residues in the CDR3. V was shortened by 0 bases and J by 3 bases, with 17 bases between the two germline ends. Germline CDR1 is SGHTA and CDR2 is FQGTGA.